This section outlines one T cell receptor (beta chain) sequence together with its context. The CDR3 runs to 13 residues. Germline CDR1 is MNHEY and CDR2 is SMNVEV (reference sequence). The ends were cut back, 1 base at V and 4 bases at J, with 7 bases in the middle. This record belongs to a study of blood T cell repertoires in COVID-19. Study in general: Donors in the United States, Italy and Spain gave samples during acute or convalescent COVID-19. PBMCs, B-cell-depleted T cells, or T cells provided the cDNA or gDNA that made up the material.

In the original analysis: Estimation of nucleated cell counts relied on the amplification of reference gene primers. Sequenced by immunoSEQ multiplex PCR; TCRdb stores in-frame clones only, minus some. The V and J calls and clone size were taken over from that table, and D and trimming were inferred from the DNA. This sample has 150,000 to 200,000 clones, with approximately 80% found just once. Sequenced material: peripheral blood. The TCR was taken from a woman of 80 years or more with acute or convalescent COVID-19. The chain couples TRBV27 to TRBJ1-1; D not certain. CDR3 nucleotide sequence: TGTGCCAGCAGTTTATACTGGAGCACTGAAGCTTTCTTT. It yields the protein CASSLYWSTEAFF.